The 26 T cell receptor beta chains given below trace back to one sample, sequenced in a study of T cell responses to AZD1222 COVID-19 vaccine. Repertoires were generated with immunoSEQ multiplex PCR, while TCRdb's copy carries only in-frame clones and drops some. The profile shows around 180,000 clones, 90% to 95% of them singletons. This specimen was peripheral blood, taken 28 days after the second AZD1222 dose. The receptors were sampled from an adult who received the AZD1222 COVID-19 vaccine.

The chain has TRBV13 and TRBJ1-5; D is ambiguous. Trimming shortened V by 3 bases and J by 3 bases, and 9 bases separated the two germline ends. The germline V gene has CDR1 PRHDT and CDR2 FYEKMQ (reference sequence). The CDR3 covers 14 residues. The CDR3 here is CASSFSQNNQPQHF. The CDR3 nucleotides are TGTGCCAGCAGCTTCTCTCAGAACAATCAGCCCCAGCATTTT.

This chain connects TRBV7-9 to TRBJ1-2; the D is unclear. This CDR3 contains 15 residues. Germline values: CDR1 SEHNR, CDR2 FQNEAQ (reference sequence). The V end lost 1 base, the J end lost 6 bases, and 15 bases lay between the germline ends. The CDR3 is CASSLVQIRRHGYTF. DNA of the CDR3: TGTGCCAGCAGCTTAGTACAGATTCGGAGACATGGCTACACCTTC.

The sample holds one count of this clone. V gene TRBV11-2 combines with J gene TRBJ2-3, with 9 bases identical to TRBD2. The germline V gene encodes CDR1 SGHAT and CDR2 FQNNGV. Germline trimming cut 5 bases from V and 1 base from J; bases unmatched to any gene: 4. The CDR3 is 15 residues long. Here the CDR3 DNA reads TGTGCCAGCAGCCCCGAGCGGGGGGGCACAGATACGCAGTATTTT. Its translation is CASSPERGGTDTQYF.

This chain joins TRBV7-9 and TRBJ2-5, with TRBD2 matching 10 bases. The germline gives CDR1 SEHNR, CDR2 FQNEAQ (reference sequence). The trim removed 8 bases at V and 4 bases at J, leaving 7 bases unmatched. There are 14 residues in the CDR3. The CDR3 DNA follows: TGTGCCAGCCCCCCGGGACTAGCGAGAGAGACCCAGTACTTC. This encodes CASPPGLARETQYF.

In DNA, the CDR3 is TGTGCCAGCAAATGGGGGGAATATGAGCAGTTCTTC. Its translation: CASKWGEYEQFF. This chain links TRBV28 with TRBJ2-1, with a weak D call TRBD2 (6 bases). This CDR3 has 12 amino acids. Germline V gives CDR1 MDHEN, CDR2 SYDVKM. Trimming removed 7 bases from V and 8 bases from J, with 12 bases in between.

The CDR3 nucleotides read TGTGCCAGCAGCCCTCTACTAGCGGCCGCCTACAATGAGCAGTTCTTC. This sequence encodes CASSPLLAAAYNEQFF. This chain uses TRBV7-6 with TRBJ2-1; 8 nucleotides match TRBD2. The CDR3 is 16 amino acids. Germline-derived CDR1 and CDR2 are SGHVS and FNYEAQ. J lost 2 bases, V lost 5 bases, and 8 bases had no gene match.

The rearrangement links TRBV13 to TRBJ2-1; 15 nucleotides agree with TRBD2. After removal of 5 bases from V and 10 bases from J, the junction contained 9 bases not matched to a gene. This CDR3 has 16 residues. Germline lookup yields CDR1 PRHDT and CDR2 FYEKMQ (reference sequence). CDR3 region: CASSPGTSGGYEEQFF. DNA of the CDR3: TGTGCCAGCAGCCCAGGGACTAGCGGGGGGTACGAAGAGCAGTTCTTC.

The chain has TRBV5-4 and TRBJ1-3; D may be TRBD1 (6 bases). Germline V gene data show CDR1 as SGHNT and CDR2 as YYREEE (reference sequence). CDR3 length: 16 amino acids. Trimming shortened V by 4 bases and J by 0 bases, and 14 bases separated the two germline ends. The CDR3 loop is CASSRGHESSGNTIYF. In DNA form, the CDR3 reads TGTGCCAGCAGCAGGGGACACGAGAGCTCTGGAAACACCATATATTTT.

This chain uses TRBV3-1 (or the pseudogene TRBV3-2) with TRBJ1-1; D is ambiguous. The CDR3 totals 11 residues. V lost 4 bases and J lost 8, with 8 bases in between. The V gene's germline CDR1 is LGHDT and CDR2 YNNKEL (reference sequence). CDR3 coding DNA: TGTGCCAGCAGCCGGGCCTCCGAAGCTTTCTTT. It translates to CASSRASEAFF.

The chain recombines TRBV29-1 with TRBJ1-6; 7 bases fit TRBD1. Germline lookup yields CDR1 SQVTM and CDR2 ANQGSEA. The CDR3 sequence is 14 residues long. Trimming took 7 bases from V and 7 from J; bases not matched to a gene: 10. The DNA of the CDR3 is TGCAGCGCACGGACAGGCGACTCAAATTCACCCCTCCACTTT. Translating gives CSARTGDSNSPLHF.

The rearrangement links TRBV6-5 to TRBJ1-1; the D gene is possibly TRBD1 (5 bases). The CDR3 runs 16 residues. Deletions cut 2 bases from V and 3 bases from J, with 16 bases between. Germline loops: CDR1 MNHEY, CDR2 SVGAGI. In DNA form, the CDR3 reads TGTGCCAGCAGTTACAAACCGGGACGGAGGGACACTGAAGCTTTCTTT. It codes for CASSYKPGRRDTEAFF.

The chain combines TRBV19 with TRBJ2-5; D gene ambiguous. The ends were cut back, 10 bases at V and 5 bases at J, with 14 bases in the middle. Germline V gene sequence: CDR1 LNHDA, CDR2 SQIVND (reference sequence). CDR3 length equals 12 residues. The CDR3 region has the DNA TGTGCCACCACCGACTCAAGGGAGACCCAGTACTTC. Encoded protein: CATTDSRETQYF.

CDR3 in amino acids: CASSPGPPGGYGYTF. CDR3 nucleotides: TGTGCCAGCTCTCCCGGTCCCCCGGGGGGCTATGGCTACACCTTC. The chain couples TRBV18 to TRBJ1-2; possibly TRBD1 for D (5 bases). The CDR3 length is 15 residues. Trimming removed 6 bases from V and 4 bases from J, with 18 bases in between. Per germline, CDR1 KGHSH and CDR2 LQKENI.

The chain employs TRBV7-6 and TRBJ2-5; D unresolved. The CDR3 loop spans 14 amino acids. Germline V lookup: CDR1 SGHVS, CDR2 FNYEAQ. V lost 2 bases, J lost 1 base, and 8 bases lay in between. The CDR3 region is CASSLLVSQETQYF. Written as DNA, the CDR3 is TGTGCCAGCAGCTTACTAGTTTCCCAAGAGACCCAGTACTTC.

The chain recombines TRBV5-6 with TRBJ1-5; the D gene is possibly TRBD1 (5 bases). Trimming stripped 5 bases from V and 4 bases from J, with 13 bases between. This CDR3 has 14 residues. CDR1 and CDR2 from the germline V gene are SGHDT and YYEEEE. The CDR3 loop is CASSFTGSNQPQHF. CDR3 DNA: TGTGCCAGCAGTTTTACAGGATCAAATCAGCCCCAGCATTTT.

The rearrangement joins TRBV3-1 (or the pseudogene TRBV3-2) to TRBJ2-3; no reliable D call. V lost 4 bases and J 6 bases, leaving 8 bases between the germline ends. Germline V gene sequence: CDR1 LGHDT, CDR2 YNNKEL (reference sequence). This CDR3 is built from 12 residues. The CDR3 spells CASSPPHDTQYF. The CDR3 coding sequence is TGTGCCAGCAGCCCCCCCCACGATACGCAGTATTTT.

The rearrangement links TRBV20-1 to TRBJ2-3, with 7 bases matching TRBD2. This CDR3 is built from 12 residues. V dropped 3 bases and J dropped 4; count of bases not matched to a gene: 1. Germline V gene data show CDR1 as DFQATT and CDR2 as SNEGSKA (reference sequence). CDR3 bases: TGCAGTGCTAGTGGGAGGGCAGATACGCAGTATTTT. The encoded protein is CSASGRADTQYF.

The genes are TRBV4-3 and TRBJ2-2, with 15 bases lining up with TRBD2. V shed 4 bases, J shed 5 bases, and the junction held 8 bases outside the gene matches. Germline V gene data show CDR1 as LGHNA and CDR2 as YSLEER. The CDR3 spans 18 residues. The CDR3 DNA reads TGCGCCAGCAGCCCTTCGGGACTAGCGGGGGGTAGGACCGGGGAGCTGTTTTTT. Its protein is CASSPSGLAGGRTGELFF.

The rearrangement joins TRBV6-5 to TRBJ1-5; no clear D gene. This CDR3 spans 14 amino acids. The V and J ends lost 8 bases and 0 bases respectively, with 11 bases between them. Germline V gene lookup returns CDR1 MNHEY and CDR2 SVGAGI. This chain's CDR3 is CASQVGISNQPQHF. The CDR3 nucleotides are TGTGCCAGCCAAGTCGGGATTAGCAATCAGCCCCAGCATTTT.

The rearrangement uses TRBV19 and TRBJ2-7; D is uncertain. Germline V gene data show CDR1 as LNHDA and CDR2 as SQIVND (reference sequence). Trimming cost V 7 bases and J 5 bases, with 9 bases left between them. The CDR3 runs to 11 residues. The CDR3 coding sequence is TGTGCCAGTACCCATGGCCACGAGCAGTACTTC. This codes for CASTHGHEQYF.

This chain's CDR3 is CASSEAEGRINQPQHF. The CDR3 nucleotides read TGTGCCAGCAGTGAAGCGGAGGGGCGAATCAATCAGCCCCAGCATTTT. This chain joins TRBV6-1 and TRBJ1-5; D might be TRBD1 (5 bases). The germline CDR1 and CDR2 sequences are MNHNS and SASEGT. The CDR3 sequence is 16 residues long. The V and J ends lost 0 bases and 3 bases respectively, with 12 bases between them.

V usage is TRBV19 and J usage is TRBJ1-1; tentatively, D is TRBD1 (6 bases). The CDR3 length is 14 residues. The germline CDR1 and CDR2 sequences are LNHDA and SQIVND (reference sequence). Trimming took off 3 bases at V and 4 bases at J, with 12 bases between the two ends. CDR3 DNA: TGTGCCAGTAGTATCAGGGGAGGAGCCACTGAAGCTTTCTTT. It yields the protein CASSIRGGATEAFF.

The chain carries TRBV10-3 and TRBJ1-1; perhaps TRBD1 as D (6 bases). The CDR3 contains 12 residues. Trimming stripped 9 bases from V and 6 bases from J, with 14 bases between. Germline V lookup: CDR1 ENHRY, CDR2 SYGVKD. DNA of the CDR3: TGTGCCATAGTAGGGGGTAGCGCTGAAGCTTTCTTT. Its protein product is CAIVGGSAEAFF.

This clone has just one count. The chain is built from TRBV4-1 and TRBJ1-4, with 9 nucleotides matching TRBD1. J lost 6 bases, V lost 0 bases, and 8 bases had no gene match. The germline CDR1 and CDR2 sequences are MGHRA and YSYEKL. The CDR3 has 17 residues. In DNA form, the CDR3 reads TGCGCCAGCAGCCAAGATCTCGTAACAGGGGGCCATGAAAAACTGTTTTTT. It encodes CASSQDLVTGGHEKLFF.

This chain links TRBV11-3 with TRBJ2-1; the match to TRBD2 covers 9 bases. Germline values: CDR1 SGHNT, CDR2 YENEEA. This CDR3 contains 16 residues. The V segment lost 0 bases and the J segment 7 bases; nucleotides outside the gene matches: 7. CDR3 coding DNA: TGTGCCAGCAGCTTAGATCCGGCGGGAGGGGATAATGAGCAGTTCTTC. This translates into CASSLDPAGGDNEQFF.

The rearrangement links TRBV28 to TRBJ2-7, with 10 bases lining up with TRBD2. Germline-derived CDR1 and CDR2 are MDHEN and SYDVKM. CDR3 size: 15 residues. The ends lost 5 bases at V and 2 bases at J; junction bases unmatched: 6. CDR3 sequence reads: CASSLRLAGAYEQYF. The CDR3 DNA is TGTGCCAGCAGTCTCCGTCTAGCGGGAGCCTACGAGCAGTACTTC.